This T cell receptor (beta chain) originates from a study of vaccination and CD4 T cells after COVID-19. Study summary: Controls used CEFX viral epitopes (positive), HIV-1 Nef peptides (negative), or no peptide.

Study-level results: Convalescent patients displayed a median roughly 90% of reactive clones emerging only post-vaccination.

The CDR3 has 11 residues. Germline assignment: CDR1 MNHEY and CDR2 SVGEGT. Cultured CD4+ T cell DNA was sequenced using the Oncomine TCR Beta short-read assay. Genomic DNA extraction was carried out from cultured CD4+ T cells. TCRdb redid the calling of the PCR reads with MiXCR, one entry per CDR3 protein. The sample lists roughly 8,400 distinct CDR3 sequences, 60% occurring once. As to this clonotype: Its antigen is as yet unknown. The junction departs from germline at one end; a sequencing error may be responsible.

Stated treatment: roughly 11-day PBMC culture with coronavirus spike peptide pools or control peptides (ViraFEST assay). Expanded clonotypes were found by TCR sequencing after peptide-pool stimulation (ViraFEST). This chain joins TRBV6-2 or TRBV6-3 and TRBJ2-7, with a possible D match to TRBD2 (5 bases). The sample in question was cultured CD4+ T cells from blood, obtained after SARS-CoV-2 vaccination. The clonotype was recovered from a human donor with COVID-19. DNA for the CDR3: TGTGCCAGCAGTTACGCGGGCGCGTTACGCTTC. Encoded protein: CASSYAGALRF.